What follows are 11 T cell receptor beta chains derived from one specimen sequenced in a study of early T cells in non-severe SARS-CoV-2 infection. TCRdb reprocessed the 5' RACE reads with MiXCR, giving one entry per CDR3 protein. The data contain about 33,000 distinct CDR3 sequences, over 4.5% of them seen just once; the ten biggest clones take up over 12%. The sample was whole blood. The receptors originated from an adult who was a healthcare worker with PCR-confirmed SARS-CoV-2 infection or an uninfected control (not recorded which).

This clonotype has a handful of counts. Without the conserved terminal phenylalanine or tryptophan, this CDR3 likely stems from a read error. The DNA is left out, because the CDR3 cannot be placed on it with certainty; the CDR3 is given as TCRdb lists it. The chain joins TRBV7-3 to TRBJ1-1. The CDR3 comprises 10 residues, both ends counted. Per the germline V gene, CDR1 is SGHTA and CDR2 is FQGTGA. The CDR3 here is CASSLLGFPS.

This chain links TRBV12-3 or TRBV12-4 with TRBJ1-1; a possible D gene is TRBD1 (5 bases). V shed 6 bases and J shed 2 bases, with 13 bases lying between them. The CDR3 has 14 residues. DNA for the CDR3: TGTGCCAGCAGCCCCTGGGGGGGTAACACTGAAGCTTTCTTT. Protein sequence: CASSPWGGNTEAFF.

This clonotype was observed many times. CDR3 in amino acids: CASSYGWTGNQETQYF. The DNA of the CDR3 is TGTGCCAGCAGTTACGGGTGGACAGGGAACCAAGAGACCCAGTACTTC. The chain links TRBV6-5 to TRBJ2-5; 8 nucleotides align to TRBD1. The length of the CDR3 is 16 residues. Trimming at V came to 2 bases and at J to 0 bases, leaving 5 bases not matched to a gene. CDR1 is MNHEY and CDR2 is SVGAGI in the germline V gene.

This clonotype was seen at least ten times. The chain links TRBV7-2 to TRBJ2-2, with TRBD2 matching 8 bases. V shed 3 bases and J 3 bases; nucleotides not matched to a gene: 3. CDR1 SGHTA and CDR2 FQGNSA come from the germline V gene. CDR3 length equals 15 residues. The CDR3: CASSLSGGDTGELFF. Here the CDR3 DNA reads TGTGCCAGCAGCTTGTCCGGGGGGGACACCGGGGAGCTGTTTTTT.

This clonotype has only a few counts. In nucleotides, the CDR3 is TGTGCCAGCAGTTACCCGGGCTCCACAGATACGCAGTATTTT. It translates to CASSYPGSTDTQYF. V gene TRBV6-6 combines with J gene TRBJ2-3, with D uncertain. CDR3 length: 14 residues. Per germline, CDR1 MNHNY and CDR2 SVGAGI (reference sequence). V shed 2 bases and J shed 2 bases, with 8 bases lying between them.

The table lists this clonotype with a few counts. CDR3 sequence (DNA): TGTGCCAGCAGCTTAGCTGGGATTGAAGCTTTCTTT. Translation: CASSLAGIEAFF. This rearrangement joins TRBV7-9 to TRBJ1-1; D not resolved. Between the trimmed V and J ends, which lost 0 bases and 7 bases, there was a span of 6 bases. The CDR3 is 12 amino acids. Germline CDR1 is SEHNR and CDR2 is FQNEAQ (reference sequence). The full variable domain, in which reference TRBV7-9 and TRBJ1-1 provide the parts outside the CDR3, is DTGVSQNPRHKITKRGQNVTFRCDPISEHNRLYWYRQTLGQGPEFLTYFQNEAQLEKSRLLSDRFSAERPKGSFSTLEIQRTEQGDSAMYLCASSLAGIEAFFGQGTRLTVV.

This clonotype has a handful of counts. The rearrangement uses TRBV6-1 and TRBJ2-1, with 8 bases identical to TRBD2. Trimming took 0 bases from V and 9 from J; bases not matched to a gene: 4. The germline V gene encodes CDR1 MNHNS and CDR2 SASEGT. The CDR3 covers 14 residues. This CDR3 is CASSEASGGSEQFF. The DNA for the CDR3 is TGTGCCAGCAGTGAAGCCAGCGGGGGCTCTGAGCAGTTCTTC.

The V call is TRBV3-1, the J call TRBJ2-3, with 7 bases that match TRBD2. V shed 2 bases and J 2 bases; nucleotides not matched to a gene: 4. Germline CDR1 and CDR2: LGHDT and YNNKEL (reference sequence). This CDR3 contains 15 residues. CDR3 region: CASSQSGRTTDTQYF. The CDR3 region has the DNA TGTGCCAGCAGCCAATCCGGGAGGACCACAGATACGCAGTATTTT.

The table lists this clonotype with a few counts. The gene calls are TRBV9 and TRBJ2-1; maybe TRBD2 (6 bases). V was shortened by 5 bases and J by 3 bases, with 12 bases between the two germline ends. Germline CDR1 is SGDLS and CDR2 is YYNGEE. The CDR3 runs 14 residues. The CDR3 bases are TGTGCCAGCAGTTCGGGAGCTAGCTACAATGAGCAGTTCTTC. This sequence encodes CASSSGASYNEQFF.

This clonotype was observed a handful of times. The J gene is TRBJ2-7, the V gene TRBV7-9; a possible D gene is TRBD2 (6 bases). Germline values: CDR1 SEHNR, CDR2 FQNEAQ (reference sequence). V was cut by 5 bases and J by 7 bases, with 18 bases left in between. The CDR3 consists of 14 residues. The CDR3 reads CASSLSGSLGEQYF. The CDR3 DNA follows: TGTGCCAGCAGCCTCAGCGGGTCTCTTGGGGAGCAGTACTTC.

This clonotype turned up a few times. The chain links TRBV6-2 or TRBV6-3 to TRBJ1-2; D is perhaps TRBD1 (5 bases). Trimming pared 2 bases from V and 2 bases from J, leaving 15 bases between. The germline gives CDR1 MNHEY, CDR2 SVGEGT. The length of the CDR3 is 16 residues. CDR3 in amino acids: CASSYPPGGGNYGYTF. DNA for the CDR3: TGTGCCAGCAGTTACCCCCCTGGGGGGGGGAACTATGGCTACACCTTC.